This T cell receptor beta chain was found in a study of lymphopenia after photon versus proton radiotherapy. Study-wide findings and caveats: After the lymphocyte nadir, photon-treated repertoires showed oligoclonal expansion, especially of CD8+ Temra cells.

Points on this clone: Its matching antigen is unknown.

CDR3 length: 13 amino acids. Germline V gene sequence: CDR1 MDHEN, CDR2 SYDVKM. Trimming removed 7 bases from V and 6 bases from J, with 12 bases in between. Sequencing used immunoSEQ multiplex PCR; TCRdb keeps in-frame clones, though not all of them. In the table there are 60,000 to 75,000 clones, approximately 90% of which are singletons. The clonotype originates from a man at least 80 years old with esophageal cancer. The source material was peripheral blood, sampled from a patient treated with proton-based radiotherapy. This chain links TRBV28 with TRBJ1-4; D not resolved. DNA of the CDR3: TGTGCCAGCACCCCTTTTGGGGATGAAAAACTGTTTTTT. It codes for CASTPFGDEKLFF.